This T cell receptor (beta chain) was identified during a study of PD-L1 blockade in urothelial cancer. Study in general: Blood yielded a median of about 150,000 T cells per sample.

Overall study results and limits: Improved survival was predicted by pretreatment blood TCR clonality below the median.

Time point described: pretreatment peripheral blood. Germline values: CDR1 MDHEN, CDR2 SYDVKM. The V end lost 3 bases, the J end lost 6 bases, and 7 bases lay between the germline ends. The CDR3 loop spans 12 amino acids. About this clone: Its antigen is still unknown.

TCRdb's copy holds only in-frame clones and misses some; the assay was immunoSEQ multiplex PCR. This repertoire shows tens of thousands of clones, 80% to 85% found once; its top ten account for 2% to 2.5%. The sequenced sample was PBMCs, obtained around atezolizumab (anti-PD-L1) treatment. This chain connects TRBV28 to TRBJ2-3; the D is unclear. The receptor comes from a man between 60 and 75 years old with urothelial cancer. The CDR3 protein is CASSFSEDTQYF. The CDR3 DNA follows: TGTGCCAGCAGTTTTAGTGAGGATACGCAGTATTTT.